This T cell receptor (beta chain) emerged from a study of cytomegalovirus exposure and HLA in healthy donors. It was with 60 Vbeta and 13 Jbeta primers that the PCR ran. Repertoires were generated with immunoSEQ multiplex PCR, while TCRdb's copy carries only in-frame clones and drops some. Among 270,000 or so clones listed, roughly 89% were seen once. Sequencing used PBMCs. The TCR originated in a middle-aged man in good health and CMV-seropositive.

In DNA, the CDR3 is TGTGCCAGCAGCTTAGGCGGGAACCACGAGCAGTACTTC. Its translation: CASSLGGNHEQYF. The rearrangement joins TRBV7-8 to TRBJ2-7, with D tentatively TRBD2 (6 bases). CDR3 length: 13 amino acids. Trimming took 1 base from V and 5 from J, leaving 9 bases between them. Germline V CDR1 and CDR2: SGHVS, FQNEAQ. The full variable domain, in which reference TRBV7-8 and TRBJ2-7 provide the parts outside the CDR3, is GAGVSQSPRYKVAKRGQDVALRCDPISGHVSLFWYQQALGQGPEFLTYFQNEAQLDKSGLPSDRFFAERPEGSVSTLKIQRTQQEDSAVYLCASSLGGNHEQYFGPGTRLTVT.